This TCR beta chain was observed in a study of cytomegalovirus exposure and HLA in healthy donors. CDR3 length: 14 residues. The germline gives CDR1 SGHDT, CDR2 YYEEEE. V shed 4 bases and J shed 3 bases, with 14 bases lying between them. This clone appeared a single time. PCR primers comprised 60 Vbeta and 13 Jbeta primers. Assay used: immunoSEQ multiplex PCR; TCRdb lists only in-frame clones, some missing. The sample lists 90,000 to 130,000 clones; 65% to 75% were seen once. V is TRBV5-6 and J is TRBJ2-7, with a tentative D call TRBD2 (6 bases). The sequence came from a man under 40 in good health and CMV-seropositive. Sequenced input: PBMCs. CDR3 residues: CASSGTEGFYEQYF. The CDR3 bases are TGTGCCAGCAGCGGGACTGAGGGTTTCTACGAGCAGTACTTC.